A single sample is the source of the 28 T cell receptor beta chains below, sequenced in a study of cytomegalovirus exposure and HLA in healthy donors. PCR employed 60 Vbeta and 13 Jbeta primers. Sequenced by immunoSEQ multiplex PCR; TCRdb stores in-frame clones only, minus some. This sample carries 110,000 to 150,000 clones, around a tenth of them seen once, and the ten largest clones take 1.5% to 2%. Specimen: PBMCs. The receptors were gathered from a male donor in good health and CMV-seronegative.

The chain has TRBV9 and TRBJ2-2; 9 bases align to TRBD2. CDR3 size: 17 residues. V gave up 0 bases and J gave up 1 base; unmatched junction bases: 4. Germline lookup yields CDR1 SGDLS and CDR2 YYNGEE. The CDR3 reads CASSVASTSGNTGELFF. The CDR3 nucleotides are TGTGCCAGCAGCGTAGCTTCGACTAGCGGGAACACCGGGGAGCTGTTTTTT. Drawing the rest from reference TRBV9 and TRBJ2-2, the complete variable domain is DSGVTQTPKHLITATGQRVTLRCSPRSGDLSVYWYQQSLDQGLQFLIQYYNGEERAKGNILERFSAQQFPDLHSELNLSSLELGDSALYFCASSVASTSGNTGELFFGEGSRLTVL.

This clone was seen more than once but under ten times. The J gene is TRBJ1-1, the V gene TRBV19; 8 positions match TRBD1. Germline V gene sequence: CDR1 LNHDA, CDR2 SQIVND (reference sequence). The CDR3 is 16 residues long. J was trimmed by 6 bases and V by 7 bases; bases with no gene match: 16. The CDR3 region is CASTWTGWAKGAEAFF. The DNA for the CDR3 is TGTGCCAGTACTTGGACAGGGTGGGCGAAAGGCGCTGAAGCTTTCTTT.

The V gene is TRBV30, the J gene TRBJ2-7, with TRBD2 matching 7 bases. V trimming: 0 bases; J trimming: 3 bases; junction bases outside the gene matches: 8. This CDR3 has 15 residues. CDR1 and CDR2 from the germline V gene are GTSNPN and SVGIG (reference sequence). The CDR3 spells CAWSVGDGGGYEQYF. The CDR3 DNA reads as TGTGCCTGGAGTGTAGGGGACGGCGGGGGCTACGAGCAGTACTTC.

This chain uses TRBV7-9 with TRBJ2-2; 11 positions agree with TRBD2. Unmatched junction bases numbered 9, after V lost 5 bases and J lost 4 bases. CDR1 and CDR2 from the germline V gene are SEHNR and FQNEAQ (reference sequence). The CDR3 length is 17 residues. The CDR3 protein is CASSLPGLAEFTGELFF. In DNA form, the CDR3 reads TGTGCCAGCAGCCTGCCGGGACTAGCGGAGTTCACCGGGGAGCTGTTTTTT.

This clone was picked up a small number of times. The chain carries TRBV13 and TRBJ2-2; 7 bases line up with TRBD2. V lost 5 bases and J lost 4; bases outside the gene matches: 4. CDR1 is PRHDT and CDR2 is FYEKMQ in the germline V gene (reference sequence). The CDR3 contains 14 residues. The CDR3, as DNA: TGTGCCAGCAGCCCCGGGACTACCACCGGGGAGCTGTTTTTT. It yields the protein CASSPGTTTGELFF.

This clone appeared a few times. The chain links TRBV30 to TRBJ2-3; TRBD2 is a possible D gene (6 bases). The CDR3 sequence is 14 residues long. The V gene lost 2 bases and the J gene lost 0 bases, with 9 bases spanning the gap. The germline V gene encodes CDR1 GTSNPN and CDR2 SVGIG (reference sequence). The CDR3 nucleotides read TGTGCCTGGAGTCCTGGGACTAGCACAGATACGCAGTATTTT. Its translation is CAWSPGTSTDTQYF.

A note on this clone: Mismatch with germline at one junction end may stem from a read error. The rearrangement joins TRBV4-1 to TRBJ2-5, with 9 bases that match TRBD2. CDR1 is MGHRA, CDR2 YSYEKL, per germline. CDR3 length: 17 residues. DNA for the CDR3: TGCGCCAGCAGCCCAAGCGATTATGGCGGGGGGGGAGAGGCCCAGTACTTC. Residues: CASSPSDYGGGGEAQYF.

The CDR3 DNA is TGTGCCAGCAGACCCTCCGGGAGGGGGCGGGCAGATACGCAGTATTTT. It translates to CASRPSGRGRADTQYF. The rearrangement uses TRBV28 and TRBJ2-3; tentatively, D is TRBD2 (8 bases). Germline V gene lookup returns CDR1 MDHEN and CDR2 SYDVKM. Trimming cost V 6 bases and J 4 bases, with 20 bases left between them. This CDR3 has 16 residues.

Turning to this clone: The same CDR3 arises from other DNA sequences in this sample as well. The chain recombines TRBV7-9 with TRBJ1-2; D is ambiguous. The CDR3 runs 13 residues. Trimming removed 5 bases at V and 3 bases at J, with 10 bases between. The V gene's germline CDR1 is SEHNR and CDR2 FQNEAQ (reference sequence). This CDR3 reads CASSRPGDYGYTF. The CDR3 DNA reads as TGTGCCAGCAGCCGACCGGGAGACTATGGCTACACCTTC.

This clone was recorded a few times. The chain carries TRBV9 and TRBJ1-1; perhaps TRBD1 as D (5 bases). This CDR3 contains 13 residues. Germline values: CDR1 SGDLS, CDR2 YYNGEE. The ends were cut back, 2 bases at V and 10 bases at J, with 15 bases in the middle. DNA of the CDR3: TGTGCCAGCAGCGTCCCGACGGGGGAGCGAGCTTTCTTT. This sequence encodes CASSVPTGERAFF.

This clone has a handful of counts. The chain uses TRBV7-9 and TRBJ1-3; D perhaps matches TRBD1 (6 bases). V lost 5 bases and J lost 0, with 17 bases in between. CDR1 and CDR2 (germline): SEHNR, FQNEAQ (reference sequence). The CDR3 is 17 residues long. The chain's CDR3 is CASSPPTGMISGNTIYF. As DNA, the CDR3 is TGTGCCAGCAGCCCCCCGACAGGAATGATCTCTGGAAACACCATATATTTT. The entire variable domain, with the rest obtained from reference TRBV7-9 and TRBJ1-3, is as follows: DTGVSQNPRHKITKRGQNVTFRCDPISEHNRLYWYRQTLGQGPEFLTYFQNEAQLEKSRLLSDRFSAERPKGSFSTLEIQRTEQGDSAMYLCASSPPTGMISGNTIYFGEGSWLTVV.

This clone was counted between two and nine times. CDR3 DNA: TGTGCCAGCCTAGCGGGGGTGACCTGGGATACGCAGTATTTT. It specifies CASLAGVTWDTQYF. This chain links TRBV2 with TRBJ2-3, with 10 bases fitting TRBD2. The CDR3 length is 14 residues. Germline-derived CDR1 and CDR2 are SNHLY and FYNNEI. J gave up 6 bases and V 8 bases, and 8 bases lay outside the gene matches. The entire variable domain, with the rest obtained from reference TRBV2 and TRBJ2-3, is as follows: EPEVTQTPSHQVTQMGQEVILRCVPISNHLYFYWYRQILGQKVEFLVSFYNNEISEKSEIFDDQFSVERPDGSNFTLKIRSTKLEDSAMYFCASLAGVTWDTQYFGPGTRLTVL.

This clone was counted between two and nine times. The chain couples TRBV7-9 to TRBJ1-6; D is perhaps TRBD1 (6 bases). CDR1 SEHNR and CDR2 FQNEAQ come from the germline V gene (reference sequence). V was shortened by 1 base and J by 8 bases, with 18 bases between the two germline ends. CDR3 length equals 17 residues. The CDR3 region is CASSLGDRLLGDSPLHF. The CDR3 nucleotides are TGTGCCAGCAGCTTAGGAGACAGGCTTCTGGGGGATTCACCCCTCCACTTT.

The chain carries TRBV15 and TRBJ2-2, with D tentatively TRBD2 (6 bases). Per germline, CDR1 LNHNV and CDR2 YYDKDF (reference sequence). V was shortened by 3 bases and J by 7 bases, with 12 bases between the two germline ends. The CDR3 is 14 amino acids. The DNA of the CDR3 is TGTGCCACCAGCAGGGACGGAGCGGGCGGGGAGCTGTTTTTT. Encoded protein: CATSRDGAGGELFF.

The table lists this clone with a few counts. This chain connects TRBV7-6 to TRBJ1-1; possibly TRBD1 for D (6 bases). The CDR3 length is 16 residues. V was clipped by 5 bases and J by 0 bases, with 16 bases between them. Germline loops: CDR1 SGHVS, CDR2 FNYEAQ. The CDR3, as DNA: TGTGCCAGCAGCGGACCGGGACACTTCATGAACACTGAAGCTTTCTTT. Its translation is CASSGPGHFMNTEAFF.

This clone came up a few times. The CDR3 is CASSEGGGGDEQYF. DNA for the CDR3: TGTGCCAGCAGTGAAGGTGGAGGGGGGGACGAGCAGTACTTC. V is TRBV6-1 and J is TRBJ2-7; maybe TRBD2 (7 bases). The CDR3 is 14 residues long. Looked up from germline, CDR1 is MNHNS and CDR2 is SASEGT. The ends were cut back, 1 base at V and 5 bases at J, with 12 bases in the middle.

This clone was seen only a few times. V gene TRBV29-1 combines with J gene TRBJ2-7; weak D call: TRBD1 (6 bases). Germline V CDR1 and CDR2: SQVTM, ANQGSEA. Trimming shortened V by 6 bases and J by 2 bases, and 14 bases separated the two germline ends. The CDR3 covers 13 residues. DNA of the CDR3: TGCAGCGTGGATACAGGGATCGCCTACGAGCAGTACTTC. Amino acid sequence: CSVDTGIAYEQYF.

This clone was counted between two and nine times. The V call is TRBV28, the J call TRBJ1-2; 7 bases agree with TRBD1. CDR1 is MDHEN, CDR2 SYDVKM, per germline. V lost 7 bases, J lost 0 bases, and 8 bases stayed unmatched. This CDR3 has 15 residues. This chain's CDR3 is CASKIGDRANYGYTF. The CDR3 DNA reads as TGTGCCAGCAAGATCGGGGACAGAGCTAACTATGGCTACACCTTC.

J is TRBJ1-5 and V is TRBV7-9; D gene ambiguous. The CDR3 contains 15 residues. In germline, CDR1 is SEHNR, CDR2 FQNEAQ (reference sequence). V dropped 1 base and J dropped 5 bases, with 12 bases sitting between them. The CDR3 DNA is TGTGCCAGCAGCTTAGGAGGGTTCGCGGATCAGCCCCAGCATTTT. Protein product: CASSLGGFADQPQHF.

This clone came up a few times. The V call is TRBV15, the J call TRBJ1-4, with a possible D match to TRBD1 (5 bases). The CDR3 sequence is 15 residues long. Trimming pared 1 base from V and 7 bases from J, leaving 13 bases between. The V gene's germline CDR1 is LNHNV and CDR2 YYDKDF (reference sequence). CDR3 DNA: TGTGCCACCAGCAGAGGGGGCGAAGTGGGTGAAAAACTGTTTTTT. It yields the protein CATSRGGEVGEKLFF.

This chain links TRBV30 with TRBJ1-5, with unresolved D. V was pared by 1 base and J by 7 bases, with 17 bases between. Per germline, CDR1 GTSNPN and CDR2 SVGIG (reference sequence). The CDR3 runs to 15 residues. CDR3 amino acids: CAWSGDLPGDQPQHF. The CDR3 coding sequence is TGTGCCTGGAGTGGCGACCTCCCAGGTGACCAGCCCCAGCATTTT.

The chain carries TRBV29-1 and TRBJ1-1, with TRBD1 identical over 8 bases. This CDR3 comprises 12 residues. Germline V gene lookup returns CDR1 SQVTM and CDR2 ANQGSEA. The junction had 10 bases not matched to a gene; V was cut back by 6 bases and J by 10 bases. The CDR3 spells CSVGSQGVGAFF. The CDR3 DNA reads as TGCAGCGTCGGGTCACAGGGGGTCGGAGCTTTCTTT.

This clone was detected only a few times. This sequence joins TRBV7-2 and TRBJ2-7; D possibly corresponds to TRBD2 (6 bases). This CDR3 has 15 residues. V lost 2 bases, J lost 0 bases, and 11 bases lay in between. CDR1 and CDR2 (germline): SGHTA, FQGNSA. In DNA form, the CDR3 reads TGTGCCAGCAGCTTATCATGGGGAGGCTCCTACGAGCAGTACTTC. Residues: CASSLSWGGSYEQYF.

The chain is built from TRBV18 and TRBJ2-5, with D tentatively TRBD1 (6 bases). The CDR3 runs 16 residues. The germline gives CDR1 KGHSH, CDR2 LQKENI. Trimming pared 3 bases from V and 1 base from J, leaving 15 bases between. The CDR3 sequence is CASSPFNGQIQETQYF. As DNA, the CDR3 is TGTGCCAGCTCACCCTTCAACGGACAGATCCAAGAGACCCAGTACTTC.

The table lists this clone with a few counts. This sequence joins TRBV19 and TRBJ2-3; possible D gene TRBD2, 6 bases. V was clipped by 2 bases and J by 0 bases, with 12 bases between them. Germline values: CDR1 LNHDA, CDR2 SQIVND (reference sequence). The CDR3 runs 16 residues. Here the CDR3 reads CASSISGYSSTDTQYF. The CDR3 DNA sequence: TGTGCCAGTAGTATAAGCGGGTACAGTAGCACAGATACGCAGTATTTT.

The chain uses TRBV7-9 and TRBJ2-1, with 7 bases fitting TRBD2. The CDR3 is 15 amino acids. Germline V gene lookup returns CDR1 SEHNR and CDR2 FQNEAQ (reference sequence). V lost 0 bases, J lost 7 bases, and 6 bases stayed unmatched. The CDR3 DNA reads as TGTGCCAGCAGCTTAGCGGGACTATCACCTAATGAGCAGTTCTTC. Protein: CASSLAGLSPNEQFF.

This chain links TRBV27 with TRBJ2-5, with D possibly being TRBD2 (5 bases). The CDR3 totals 14 residues. Trimming shortened V by 3 bases and J by 4 bases, and 12 bases separated the two germline ends. CDR1 is MNHEY and CDR2 is SMNVEV in the germline V gene (reference sequence). The CDR3 reads CASSFLGVGETQYF. The CDR3 coding sequence is TGTGCCAGCAGTTTCCTCGGGGTGGGAGAGACCCAGTACTTC.

The genes are TRBV6-5 and TRBJ1-5; D call uncertain. Trimming took 2 bases from V and 5 from J, leaving 10 bases between them. CDR3 length: 14 amino acids. Per the germline V gene, CDR1 is MNHEY and CDR2 is SVGAGI. CDR3 sequence: CASSYRREDQPQHF. CDR3 DNA sequence: TGTGCCAGCAGTTACCGGAGAGAGGATCAGCCCCAGCATTTT.